This TCR beta chain was sequenced during a study of PD-L1 blockade in urothelial cancer. Overall study context: Patients commenced atezolizumab in 2014, and it was given at 1,200 mg intravenously every 3 weeks. About 85% of the roughly 29 patients comprised males who had bladder-origin urothelial cancer. Blood analysis was done at 3 weeks (second dose) and 6 weeks after treatment began. Median blood clonality was roughly 0.074, with 82,636 unique TCRs.

Repertoires were generated with immunoSEQ multiplex PCR, while TCRdb's copy carries only in-frame clones and drops some. The sample records roughly 20,000 clones, 70% to 90% being singletons. This clone was counted only a few times. V dropped 5 bases and J dropped 1 base, with 2 bases sitting between them. This CDR3 spans 12 amino acids. Germline CDR1 WNHNN, CDR2 SYGVQD (reference sequence). This sequence was found in a middle-aged man with urothelial cancer. The sequencing here drew on PBMCs, taken around atezolizumab (anti-PD-L1) treatment. This chain joins TRBV10-1 and TRBJ2-2; D unresolved. This chain's CDR3 is CASSQNTGELFF. The CDR3 DNA follows: TGCGCCAGCAGTCAGAACACCGGGGAGCTGTTTTTT.